One and the same sample provided the 2 T cell receptor beta chains below, sequenced in a study of blood T cell repertoires in COVID-19. Sequenced by immunoSEQ multiplex PCR; TCRdb stores in-frame clones only, minus some. In the table there are a few hundred thousand clones, 75% to 90% of which are singletons. Material for sequencing was PBMCs or T cells enriched from blood (not recorded which). These TCRs come from a woman aged 45-59 years who had recovered from COVID-19.

The V gene is TRBV7-2, the J gene TRBJ2-7, with D tentatively TRBD2 (6 bases). Deletions cut 1 base from V and 7 bases from J, with 14 bases between. The CDR3 has 14 amino acids. Germline V gene data show CDR1 as SGHTA and CDR2 as FQGNSA. The CDR3 is CASSLGSGEREQYF. The CDR3 nucleotides read TGTGCCAGCAGCTTAGGGTCGGGGGAGCGGGAGCAGTACTTC.

The chain employs TRBV19 and TRBJ1-4; D possibly corresponds to TRBD1 (5 bases). Between the trimmed V and J ends, which lost 5 bases and 5 bases, there was a span of 15 bases. Germline loops: CDR1 LNHDA, CDR2 SQIVND (reference sequence). There are 15 residues in the CDR3. The CDR3 sequence: CASSPTGRLNEKLFF. CDR3 DNA sequence: TGTGCCAGTAGTCCCACAGGACGGTTAAATGAAAAACTGTTTTTT.